The 32 T cell receptor beta chains presented below share a single source sample, sequenced in a study of blood T cell repertoires in COVID-19. Using immunoSEQ multiplex PCR, the repertoire was profiled, and TCRdb retains in-frame clones only, with some absent. The sample holds 95,000 to 130,000 clones, approximately 82% seen once. The sample taken for sequencing was peripheral blood. All receptors come from a man aged 25-45 years with acute or convalescent COVID-19.

The chain joins TRBV19 to TRBJ1-1; perhaps TRBD1 as D (5 bases). Germline CDR1 and CDR2: LNHDA and SQIVND (reference sequence). V dropped 10 bases and J dropped 8 bases, with 11 bases sitting between them. The CDR3 runs to 10 residues. DNA for the CDR3: TGTGCCACTCAGGGCAGGGAAGCTTTCTTT. This gives the protein CATQGREAFF.

This sequence joins TRBV4-3 and TRBJ2-3; a weak D match, TRBD2 (6 bases). Germline assignment: CDR1 LGHNA and CDR2 YSLEER. The CDR3 is made up of 14 amino acids. Trimming pared 4 bases from V and 4 bases from J, leaving 12 bases between. CDR3 coding DNA: TGCGCCAGCAGCCCCATGAGGAGGGCAGATACGCAGTATTTT. Residues: CASSPMRRADTQYF.

V is TRBV6-5 and J is TRBJ1-6; no reliable D call. CDR1 and CDR2 (germline): MNHEY, SVGAGI. This CDR3 has 16 residues. The V end lost 0 bases, the J end lost 5 bases, and 11 bases lay between the germline ends. CDR3 sequence reads: CASSYSRAGNNSPLHF. CDR3 bases: TGTGCCAGCAGTTACTCGCGCGCGGGTAATAATTCACCCCTCCACTTT.

Regarding this clone: At one end, the junction sequence differs from germline, possibly due to a read error. The gene calls are TRBV2 and TRBJ2-5; TRBD2 matches 9 bases. This CDR3 region has 14 residues. The germline V gene has CDR1 SNHLY and CDR2 FYNNEI. The CDR3 loop is CASSKAGGQETQYF. The CDR3 coding sequence is TGTGCCAGCAGTAAAGCGGGGGGCCAAGAGACCCAGTACTTC.

V is TRBV25-1 and J is TRBJ1-1; D remains ambiguous. Germline loops: CDR1 MGHDK, CDR2 SYGVNS. V lost 2 bases and J lost 5, with 9 bases in between. This CDR3 spans 13 amino acids. The CDR3 bases are TGTGCCAGCAGTGAAGCCAGGAAGACTGAAGCTTTCTTT. Protein sequence: CASSEARKTEAFF.

This clone was seen more than once but under ten times. The CDR3: CAWSGGFSDTQYF. The CDR3 region has the DNA TGTGCCTGGAGCGGCGGGTTTTCAGATACGCAGTATTTT. The rearrangement joins TRBV30 to TRBJ2-3, with a tentative D call TRBD2 (5 bases). The CDR3 has 13 residues. Trimming cost V 3 bases and J 4 bases, with 11 bases left between them. Germline CDR1 reads GTSNPN; CDR2 reads SVGIG (reference sequence).

This chain joins TRBV7-2 and TRBJ1-3; 7 bases line up with TRBD1. Trimming cost V 2 bases and J 4 bases; bases outside gene matches: 11. This CDR3 region has 17 residues. Per the germline V gene, CDR1 is SGHTA and CDR2 is FQGNSA. The CDR3 sequence is CASSLPLSGGRGNTIYF. The CDR3 nucleotides read TGTGCCAGCAGCTTACCCCTCTCAGGGGGTCGGGGAAACACCATATATTTT.

There are a few counts of this clone. This chain links TRBV5-4 with TRBJ1-1; 8 positions agree with TRBD1. The germline gives CDR1 SGHNT, CDR2 YYREEE (reference sequence). V was clipped by 4 bases and J by 5 bases; unmatched bases: 7. The CDR3 extends over 14 amino acids. This CDR3 reads CASSGQGWETEAFF. The CDR3 DNA reads TGTGCCAGCAGCGGACAGGGTTGGGAAACTGAAGCTTTCTTT.

The chain is built from TRBV30 and TRBJ1-1; D not certain. CDR3 size: 14 residues. With 4 bases removed from V and 1 base from J, the gap between germline ends came to 13 bases. The germline gives CDR1 GTSNPN, CDR2 SVGIG (reference sequence). The CDR3 region has the DNA TGTGCCTGGAAGGCAGGCGATAGGAACACTGAAGCTTTCTTT. Encoded protein: CAWKAGDRNTEAFF.

V and J are TRBV6-1 and TRBJ2-4; 11 bases are shared with TRBD1. This CDR3 is built from 19 residues. Looked up from germline, CDR1 is MNHNS and CDR2 is SASEGT. V trimming: 4 bases; J trimming: 0 bases; junction bases outside the gene matches: 11. DNA for the CDR3: TGTGCCAGCAGTGGACCGGGACAGGGGGAAAATCTAGCCAAAAACATTCAGTACTTC. Its protein product is CASSGPGQGENLAKNIQYF.

The rearrangement uses TRBV7-8 and TRBJ2-1; the D gene is possibly TRBD2 (7 bases). V shed 3 bases and J shed 4 bases, with 13 bases lying between them. Germline V lookup: CDR1 SGHVS, CDR2 FQNEAQ. The CDR3 has 15 residues. This CDR3 is CASSFREGGYNEQFF. CDR3 coding DNA: TGTGCCAGCAGCTTTAGAGAGGGGGGGTACAATGAGCAGTTCTTC.

This clone occurred a few times. This rearrangement joins TRBV4-1 to TRBJ2-7, with D unclear. The V gene's germline CDR1 is MGHRA and CDR2 YSYEKL. Trimming took 1 base from V and 0 from J, leaving 13 bases between them. The CDR3 sequence is 16 residues long. The CDR3 here is CASSQGFPGGSYEQYV. The CDR3 DNA follows: TGCGCCAGCAGCCAAGGTTTCCCCGGCGGCTCCTACGAGCAGTACGTC.

The chain employs TRBV7-9 and TRBJ2-1; D is unresolved. The germline gives CDR1 SEHNR, CDR2 FQNEAQ (reference sequence). Deletions cut 2 bases from V and 6 bases from J, with 11 bases between. CDR3 length: 14 residues. The CDR3 DNA sequence: TGTGCCAGCAGCTTACCCGATCAGCGCAATGAGCAGTTCTTC. Its translation is CASSLPDQRNEQFF.

The chain couples TRBV25-1 to TRBJ2-7; TRBD1 matches 8 bases. V lost 1 base to trimming and J lost 2 bases; unmatched junction nucleotides: 7. The CDR3 is 16 amino acids. The germline CDR1 and CDR2 sequences are MGHDK and SYGVNS. In nucleotides, the CDR3 is TGTGCCAGCAGTGAATGGGCTCAGGGGGCCCCCTACGAGCAGTACGTC. This codes for CASSEWAQGAPYEQYV.

The V and J genes are TRBV6-5 and TRBJ1-1; 8 bases fit TRBD1. Germline values: CDR1 MNHEY, CDR2 SVGAGI. Losses at the gene ends were 9 bases for V and 6 bases for J; bases not matched to a gene: 6. CDR3 size: 12 residues. Here the CDR3 reads CASGQGLAEAFF. CDR3 bases: TGTGCCAGTGGACAGGGTCTGGCTGAAGCTTTCTTT.

The chain joins TRBV19 to TRBJ2-2; a possible D gene is TRBD2 (6 bases). The V gene lost 3 bases and the J gene lost 6 bases, with 17 bases spanning the gap. Germline CDR1 is LNHDA and CDR2 is SQIVND (reference sequence). The CDR3 length is 16 residues. CDR3 sequence reads: CASSIGGSGTPGELFF. The CDR3 DNA reads as TGTGCCAGTAGTATTGGGGGGAGCGGAACTCCCGGGGAGCTGTTTTTT.

In this sample, this clone turned up a few times. This chain links TRBV6-1 with TRBJ1-2, with 9 bases matching TRBD1. The CDR3 is made up of 15 amino acids. The J segment lost 5 bases and the V segment lost 2 bases, leaving 6 bases of the junction unmatched. CDR1 and CDR2 (germline): MNHNS, SASEGT. CDR3 in amino acids: CASSESSGTGYGYTF. CDR3 DNA sequence: TGTGCCAGCAGTGAATCTTCCGGGACAGGGTATGGCTACACCTTC.

There are a few counts of this clone. V gene TRBV2 combines with J gene TRBJ2-5; 7 positions agree with TRBD2. The CDR3 totals 13 residues. Germline values: CDR1 SNHLY, CDR2 FYNNEI. The trim removed 6 bases at V and 5 bases at J, leaving 6 bases unmatched. The CDR3, as DNA: TGTGCCAGCAGCCTAGCGGTGTGGGAGACCCAGTACTTC. Residues: CASSLAVWETQYF.

In nucleotides, the CDR3 is TGTGCCAGCAGCTTAGCGGGACTATTGGGGACAGATACGCAGTATTTT. It yields the protein CASSLAGLLGTDTQYF. The chain recombines TRBV7-2 with TRBJ2-3; TRBD2 matches 7 bases. Germline V gives CDR1 SGHTA, CDR2 FQGNSA. This CDR3 spans 16 amino acids. V shed 0 bases, J shed 3 bases, and the junction held 6 bases outside the gene matches.

The chain links TRBV7-6 to TRBJ2-1; D uncertain. The CDR3 is made up of 13 amino acids. V lost 6 bases and J lost 4, with 10 bases in between. Per the germline V gene, CDR1 is SGHVS and CDR2 is FNYEAQ. CDR3 sequence reads: CASRNTRYNEQFF. Here the CDR3 DNA reads TGTGCCAGCAGGAACACCCGATACAATGAGCAGTTCTTC.

The J gene is TRBJ2-3, the V gene TRBV12-5; TRBD2 agrees at 8 bases. Germline V gives CDR1 LGHNT, CDR2 FRNRAP. This CDR3 comprises 13 residues. Trimming cost V 1 base and J 6 bases; bases outside gene matches: 0. This CDR3 reads CASGLAGGDTQYF. In nucleotides, the CDR3 is TGTGCTAGTGGTTTGGCGGGGGGGGATACGCAGTATTTT.

V is TRBV6-5 and J is TRBJ2-6; perhaps TRBD2 as D (5 bases). Looked up from germline, CDR1 is MNHEY and CDR2 is SVGAGI. This CDR3 has 16 residues. Trimming pared 6 bases from V and 0 bases from J, leaving 12 bases between. The CDR3 here is CASRYGGISGANVLTF. The CDR3 nucleotides are TGTGCCAGCAGGTACGGAGGTATCTCTGGGGCCAACGTCCTGACTTTC.

The CDR3 spells CASSEPGQGISTEAFF. CDR3 sequence (DNA): TGTGCCAGCAGTGAACCGGGACAGGGGATCTCCACTGAAGCTTTCTTT. The chain combines TRBV9 with TRBJ1-1, with 10 bases identical to TRBD1. This CDR3 comprises 16 residues. The ends lost 5 bases at V and 4 bases at J; junction bases unmatched: 11. Germline CDR1 is SGDLS and CDR2 is YYNGEE.

This chain connects TRBV9 to TRBJ2-1; 7 bases map to TRBD1. Germline loops: CDR1 SGDLS, CDR2 YYNGEE. V trimming: 0 bases; J trimming: 4 bases; junction bases outside the gene matches: 7. There are 16 residues in the CDR3. CDR3 bases: TGTGCCAGCAGCGTAGGGGGGACAGAGTTATACAATGAGCAGTTCTTC. Translation: CASSVGGTELYNEQFF.

J is TRBJ2-6 and V is TRBV3-1 (or the pseudogene TRBV3-2), with D possibly being TRBD1 (6 bases). The CDR3 runs to 19 residues. From germline, CDR1 is LGHDT and CDR2 YNNKEL (reference sequence). The V end lost 0 bases, the J end lost 0 bases, and 15 bases lay between the germline ends. The CDR3, as DNA: TGTGCCAGCAGCCAAGAAGGGGCTCAGGGGTTCTCTGGGGCCAACGTCCTGACTTTC. Encoded protein: CASSQEGAQGFSGANVLTF.

This clone was seen only once. The genes are TRBV5-1 and TRBJ2-1, with 7 nucleotides matching TRBD2. Germline V gives CDR1 SGHRS, CDR2 YFSETQ. This CDR3 contains 15 residues. The junction had 15 bases not matched to a gene; V was cut back by 7 bases and J by 8 bases. The CDR3 DNA reads as TGCGCCAGCGAGAGGTTGGGCGGGAGTGGCGATGAGCAGTTCTTC. It yields the protein CASERLGGSGDEQFF.

The chain joins TRBV5-6 to TRBJ2-1; D is unclear. CDR3 size: 15 residues. CDR1 and CDR2 from the germline V gene are SGHDT and YYEEEE. Trimming pared 0 bases from V and 4 bases from J, leaving 11 bases between. The CDR3 region is CASSLDSYAYNEQFF. The CDR3 nucleotides are TGTGCCAGCAGCTTGGACAGCTACGCTTACAATGAGCAGTTCTTC.

This clone was counted once. J is TRBJ2-1 and V is TRBV3-1 (or the pseudogene TRBV3-2); TRBD2 agrees at 10 bases. The V and J ends lost 0 bases and 11 bases, in that order; junction bases with no gene match: 10. From germline, CDR1 is LGHDT and CDR2 YNNKEL (reference sequence). The CDR3 spans 16 residues. The CDR3 here is CASSQDLSGRASKQFF. The CDR3 DNA reads TGTGCCAGCAGCCAAGATTTGAGCGGGAGGGCCAGTAAGCAGTTCTTC.

CDR3 coding DNA: TGTGCCAGCAGCTTGGAGGGTAGCGGGGGGGCCTTGGAGAATGAGCAGTTCTTC. It encodes CASSLEGSGGALENEQFF. The V call is TRBV5-6, the J call TRBJ2-1, with 11 bases that match TRBD2. The CDR3 is made up of 18 amino acids. CDR1 and CDR2 from the germline V gene are SGHDT and YYEEEE. With V trimmed by 0 bases and J by 7 bases, 12 bases remained unmatched.

The chain combines TRBV29-1 with TRBJ1-1, with TRBD1 matching 8 bases. The V and J ends lost 4 bases and 3 bases, in that order; junction bases with no gene match: 7. The length of the CDR3 is 14 residues. From germline, CDR1 is SQVTM and CDR2 ANQGSEA. The CDR3, as DNA: TGCAGCGTTGCCCTGCCAGGGGGCTACACTGAAGCTTTCTTT. This gives the protein CSVALPGGYTEAFF.

The V gene is TRBV11-3, the J gene TRBJ2-6, with a possible D match to TRBD1 (6 bases). The V end lost 5 bases, the J end lost 2 bases, and 13 bases lay between the germline ends. This CDR3 has 16 residues. Looked up from germline, CDR1 is SGHNT and CDR2 is YENEEA. The CDR3 coding sequence is TGTGCCAGCAGCCCACCACAGGGCGCTGGGGCCAACGTCCTGACTTTC. Amino acids: CASSPPQGAGANVLTF.

Details on this clone: Other DNA sequences in this specimen translate into the identical CDR3. This chain joins TRBV24-1 and TRBJ2-1, with D possibly TRBD1 on 6 matching bases. Per germline, CDR1 KGHDR and CDR2 SFDVKD. The length of the CDR3 is 14 residues. Between the trimmed V and J ends, which lost 4 bases and 6 bases, there was a span of 12 bases. DNA for the CDR3: TGTGCCACCAGTGACACGACAGGTGGCAATGAGCAGTTCTTC. Protein: CATSDTTGGNEQFF.